These 19 T cell receptor beta chains share one sample of origin, sequenced in a study of blood T cell repertoires in COVID-19. Method: immunoSEQ multiplex PCR; TCRdb's copy keeps in-frame clones and lacks some. Among just under 100,000 clones listed, more than 70% were seen once. Sample: peripheral blood. The receptor set was obtained from a woman aged 55-70 years in a cohort sampled during active or convalescent COVID-19.

The gene calls are TRBV11-2 and TRBJ1-5; TRBD1 matches at 7 bases. The germline gives CDR1 SGHAT, CDR2 FQNNGV. The ends lost 0 bases at V and 3 bases at J; junction bases unmatched: 5. There are 16 residues in the CDR3. The CDR3 sequence is CASSLDGGQNNQPQHF. CDR3 in DNA: TGTGCCAGCAGCTTAGATGGGGGACAGAACAATCAGCCCCAGCATTTT.

The genes are TRBV6-1 and TRBJ2-1, with 7 nucleotides matching TRBD2. This CDR3 has 16 amino acids. CDR1 and CDR2 (germline): MNHNS, SASEGT. V was pared by 3 bases and J by 5 bases, with 10 bases of the junction left unmatched. The CDR3, as DNA: TGTGCCAGCAGTGAGCAGGCTAGCGGCTTACACAATGAGCAGTTCTTC. It codes for CASSEQASGLHNEQFF.

This clone was observed once. Additional DNA sequences in this sample encode the identical CDR3. The J gene is TRBJ2-7, the V gene TRBV9; D might be TRBD1 (5 bases). Germline values: CDR1 SGDLS, CDR2 YYNGEE. With 0 bases removed from V and 0 bases from J, the gap between germline ends came to 7 bases. The CDR3 runs to 14 residues. The CDR3 loop is CASSVATGSYEQYF. The CDR3 nucleotides read TGTGCCAGCAGCGTAGCAACAGGCTCCTACGAGCAGTACTTC.

The chain uses TRBV6-2 or TRBV6-3 and TRBJ2-1; TRBD2 agrees at 7 bases. V lost 0 bases and J lost 4; bases outside the gene matches: 9. Germline-derived CDR1 and CDR2 are MNHEY and SVGEGT. This CDR3 is 17 amino acids long. CDR3 sequence: CASSYSATSPRYNEQFF. In DNA form, the CDR3 reads TGTGCCAGCAGTTACTCCGCGACTAGCCCCCGTTACAATGAGCAGTTCTTC.

The chain is built from TRBV6-1 and TRBJ1-2; 9 bases are a match to TRBD1. Germline loops: CDR1 MNHNS, CDR2 SASEGT. The CDR3 runs to 15 residues. The trim removed 3 bases at V and 14 bases at J, leaving 16 bases unmatched. CDR3 DNA: TGTGCCAGCAGTGATTCCCCCTCCGGACAGGGGCAAAGGACCTTC. Translating gives CASSDSPSGQGQRTF.

The rearrangement links TRBV4-1 to TRBJ1-1, with a weak D call TRBD1 (5 bases). Germline CDR1 reads MGHRA; CDR2 reads YSYEKL. With 4 bases removed from V and 5 bases from J, the gap between germline ends came to 14 bases. This CDR3 has 14 amino acids. The DNA for the CDR3 is TGCGCCAGCAGCCCTCTGCGGGGCGCAACTGAAGCTTTCTTT. The encoded protein is CASSPLRGATEAFF.

V usage is TRBV2 and J usage is TRBJ1-5; D might be TRBD1 (5 bases). Per the germline V gene, CDR1 is SNHLY and CDR2 is FYNNEI. Trimming cost V 6 bases and J 0 bases, with 9 bases left between them. The CDR3 contains 14 residues. CDR3 DNA sequence: TGTGCCAGCAGGCGGGACCTTAGCAATCAGCCCCAGCATTTT. The encoded protein is CASRRDLSNQPQHF.

The chain uses TRBV5-5 and TRBJ2-1, with TRBD2 matching 7 bases. J gave up 6 bases and V 5 bases, and 5 bases lay outside the gene matches. The CDR3 is 13 amino acids. Germline values: CDR1 SGHKS, CDR2 YYEKEE (reference sequence). CDR3 DNA: TGTGCCAGCAGATTTGGACTAGGCAATGAGCAGTTCTTC. This sequence encodes CASRFGLGNEQFF. Using reference TRBV5-5 and TRBJ2-1 for the parts outside the CDR3, the full variable domain is DAGVTQSPTHLIKTRGQQVTLRCSPISGHKSVSWYQQVLGQGPQFIFQYYEKEERGRGNFPDRFSARQFPNYSSELNVNALLLGDSALYLCASRFGLGNEQFFGPGTRLTVL.

The chain has TRBV27 and TRBJ2-2, with a tentative D call TRBD1 (6 bases). V gave up 8 bases and J gave up 0 bases, with 19 bases separating them. The CDR3 has 17 residues. CDR1 and CDR2 from the germline V gene are MNHEY and SMNVEV (reference sequence). The CDR3 region has the DNA TGTGCCAGCGTCAAGCTCGGTTGGGGGCCGAACACCGGGGAGCTGTTTTTT. Amino acids: CASVKLGWGPNTGELFF.

This clone was counted between two and nine times. The CDR3 nucleotides are TGTGCCAGCAGTGAATTTCAGGGGCAGTCTTCACCCCTCCACTTT. Translated: CASSEFQGQSSPLHF. The gene calls are TRBV2 and TRBJ1-6; a weak D match, TRBD1 (6 bases). The CDR3 is 15 residues long. The germline CDR1 and CDR2 sequences are SNHLY and FYNNEI. The V end lost 2 bases, the J end lost 9 bases, and 14 bases lay between the germline ends.

J is TRBJ1-1 and V is TRBV9, with a possible D match to TRBD1 (5 bases). With 0 bases removed from V and 4 bases from J, the gap between germline ends came to 10 bases. Germline-derived CDR1 and CDR2 are SGDLS and YYNGEE. The CDR3 consists of 14 residues. The CDR3 nucleotides read TGTGCCAGCAGCGTAGGAGGGGAGGGCACTGAAGCTTTCTTT. Amino acid sequence: CASSVGGEGTEAFF. Drawing the rest from reference TRBV9 and TRBJ1-1, the complete variable domain is DSGVTQTPKHLITATGQRVTLRCSPRSGDLSVYWYQQSLDQGLQFLIQYYNGEERAKGNILERFSAQQFPDLHSELNLSSLELGDSALYFCASSVGGEGTEAFFGQGTRLTVV.

The chain uses TRBV6-5 and TRBJ1-2, with D unclear. The germline V gene encodes CDR1 MNHEY and CDR2 SVGAGI. The V end lost 5 bases, the J end lost 3 bases, and 13 bases lay between the germline ends. CDR3 length equals 14 residues. CDR3 protein: CASSPDLGHYGYTF. In nucleotides, the CDR3 is TGTGCCAGCAGTCCCGACTTAGGTCACTATGGCTACACCTTC.

This clone has a single count. The chain has TRBV19 and TRBJ2-3; 10 nucleotides agree with TRBD1. The CDR3 has 15 amino acids. CDR1 and CDR2 from the germline V gene are LNHDA and SQIVND (reference sequence). The trim removed 4 bases at V and 1 base at J, leaving 2 bases unmatched. As DNA, the CDR3 is TGTGCCAGTAGTAAAGGGACAGGGGGCACAGATACGCAGTATTTT. It translates to CASSKGTGGTDTQYF. The full variable domain, its missing parts supplied by reference TRBV19 and TRBJ2-3, is DGGITQSPKYLFRKEGQNVTLSCEQNLNHDAMYWYRQDPGQGLRLIYYSQIVNDFQKGDIAEGYSVSREKKESFPLTVTSAQKNPTAFYLCASSKGTGGTDTQYFGPGTRLTVL.

J is TRBJ1-4 and V is TRBV18, with D possibly matching TRBD1 (5 bases). V was pared by 3 bases and J by 4 bases, with 12 bases between. This CDR3 is built from 15 residues. From germline, CDR1 is KGHSH and CDR2 LQKENI. The DNA for the CDR3 is TGTGCCAGCTCACCTGGGCGGACATATAATGAAAAACTGTTTTTT. This encodes CASSPGRTYNEKLFF.

This rearrangement joins TRBV7-9 to TRBJ1-4; weak D call: TRBD1 (6 bases). CDR1 and CDR2 (germline): SEHNR, FQNEAQ (reference sequence). The CDR3 consists of 15 residues. Trimming pared 1 base from V and 5 bases from J, leaving 11 bases between. In DNA form, the CDR3 reads TGTGCCAGCAGCTTAGTGCAGGGGTTGAATGAAAAACTGTTTTTT. Translating gives CASSLVQGLNEKLFF.

The chain has TRBV5-5 and TRBJ2-1; TRBD1 aligns across 7 bases. Germline V gene data show CDR1 as SGHKS and CDR2 as YYEKEE (reference sequence). The V segment lost 6 bases and the J segment 8 bases; nucleotides outside the gene matches: 11. This CDR3 has 14 amino acids. This CDR3 reads CASTERPTGDEQFF. In DNA, the CDR3 is TGTGCCAGCACCGAGAGACCAACAGGGGATGAGCAGTTCTTC. The whole variable domain, filled in from reference TRBV5-5 and TRBJ2-1, reads DAGVTQSPTHLIKTRGQQVTLRCSPISGHKSVSWYQQVLGQGPQFIFQYYEKEERGRGNFPDRFSARQFPNYSSELNVNALLLGDSALYLCASTERPTGDEQFFGPGTRLTVL.

The rearrangement links TRBV15 to TRBJ2-5, with a weak D call TRBD1 (5 bases). Germline V gene data show CDR1 as LNHNV and CDR2 as YYDKDF (reference sequence). This CDR3 has 14 amino acids. Trimming shortened V by 1 base and J by 2 bases, and 8 bases separated the two germline ends. Here the CDR3 reads CATSRGTGQETQYF. The CDR3 DNA reads as TGTGCCACCAGCAGAGGAACAGGTCAAGAGACCCAGTACTTC.

The rearrangement joins TRBV9 to TRBJ1-6, with D possibly being TRBD1 (6 bases). The CDR3 totals 14 residues. From germline, CDR1 is SGDLS and CDR2 YYNGEE. V was cut by 3 bases and J by 6 bases, with 10 bases left in between. The CDR3 nucleotides read TGTGCCAGCAGCGGGGACACCCCTAATTCACCCCTCCACTTT. This encodes CASSGDTPNSPLHF. The variable domain in full, completed from reference TRBV9 and TRBJ1-6, reads DSGVTQTPKHLITATGQRVTLRCSPRSGDLSVYWYQQSLDQGLQFLIQYYNGEERAKGNILERFSAQQFPDLHSELNLSSLELGDSALYFCASSGDTPNSPLHFGNGTRLTVT.

The rearrangement uses TRBV29-1 and TRBJ1-4, with 9 bases aligning to TRBD1. Per the germline V gene, CDR1 is SQVTM and CDR2 is ANQGSEA. This CDR3 spans 13 amino acids. V was pared by 3 bases and J by 5 bases, with 1 base of the junction left unmatched. CDR3 DNA: TGCAGCGTTGATGACAGGGGGAATGAAAAACTGTTTTTT. Protein: CSVDDRGNEKLFF.